This passage covers 28 T cell receptor beta chains from one sample sequenced in a study of metastatic and nonmetastatic thyroid tumors. Using MiXCR, TCRdb reanalyzed the PCR reads. This sample has tens of thousands of clones, with approximately 22% found just once. None of the patients had undergone any treatment ahead of thyroid surgery. Material for sequencing was adjacent normal tissue. The receptors were gathered from a female donor with papillary thyroid cancer or a benign thyroid nodule (not recorded which). Some clones in this sample may be carry-over from other donors' samples.

This clone was seen only a few times. This could be a read error, since a much larger clone is one nucleotide away. This CDR3 is also generated by other DNA sequences in the sample. The CDR3 sequence: CASRPWTGFYGELFF. The CDR3 bases are TGTGCCAGCCGACCCTGGACAGGTTTTTACGGGGAGCTGTTTTTT. The chain joins TRBV28 to TRBJ2-2; 7 bases are shared with TRBD1. Germline values: CDR1 MDHEN, CDR2 SYDVKM. V dropped 8 bases and J dropped 7; count of bases not matched to a gene: 13. The CDR3 runs to 15 residues.

This clone was detected a few times. The junction and the germline gene differ at one end; a read error may be behind it. This chain uses TRBV12-3 or TRBV12-4 with TRBJ1-5; D gene ambiguous. The CDR3 spans 16 residues. In DNA form, the CDR3 reads TGTGCCAGCAGTTTATTGTCAGGTAATAGCAATCAGCCCCGGCATTTT. Amino acids: CASSLLSGNSNQPRHF.

This clone was seen ten or more times. The genes are TRBV2 and TRBJ1-4; 7 bases match TRBD1. The ends lost 7 bases at V and 6 bases at J; junction bases unmatched: 5. Germline values: CDR1 SNHLY, CDR2 FYNNEI. The CDR3 consists of 13 residues. The CDR3 DNA reads as TGTGCCAGCATAGCAGACAGGGATGAAAAACTGTTTTTT. Its translation is CASIADRDEKLFF.

This clone was counted ten times or more. V gene TRBV12-3 or TRBV12-4 combines with J gene TRBJ1-4; maybe TRBD1 (6 bases). The CDR3 is 15 amino acids. V was shortened by 5 bases and J by 8 bases, with 18 bases between the two germline ends. CDR3 nucleotide sequence: TGTGCCAGCAGTCCTCCTAGACAGGTGGTGGAAAAACTGTTTTTT. Protein product: CASSPPRQVVEKLFF.

This clone was seen at least ten times. This chain connects TRBV30 to TRBJ2-3; TRBD2 is a possible D gene (6 bases). CDR1 and CDR2 from the germline V gene are GTSNPN and SVGIG (reference sequence). V lost 0 bases and J lost 3, with 10 bases in between. This CDR3 has 14 amino acids. The CDR3 sequence is CAWSVDGRTDTQYF. The CDR3 nucleotides read TGTGCCTGGAGTGTAGACGGGAGAACAGATACGCAGTATTTT. The whole variable domain, filled in from reference TRBV30 and TRBJ2-3, reads SQTIHQWPATLVQPVGSPLSLECTVEGTSNPNLYWYRQAAGRGLQLLFYSVGIGQISSEVPQNLSASRPQDRQFILSSKKLLLSDSGFYLCAWSVDGRTDTQYFGPGTRLTVL.

This clone came up a few times. The chain combines TRBV9 with TRBJ2-3; D uncertain. Germline CDR1 and CDR2: SGDLS and YYNGEE. The CDR3 runs 12 residues. Trimming cost V 4 bases and J 4 bases, with 7 bases left between them. CDR3 DNA: TGTGCCAGCAGCCCCCAGTCAGATACGCAGTATTTT. This gives the protein CASSPQSDTQYF.

This clone was detected many times. The sample holds other DNA sequences that translate to the same CDR3. The V and J genes are TRBV4-1 and TRBJ2-2; no firm D call. CDR1 is MGHRA, CDR2 YSYEKL, per germline. The CDR3 is 17 amino acids. V dropped 4 bases and J dropped 1 base, with 16 bases sitting between them. In DNA form, the CDR3 reads TGCGCCAGCAGCCCGGCCGTGGAGACGGGGAACACCGGGGAGCTGTTTTTT. This sequence encodes CASSPAVETGNTGELFF.

The chain carries TRBV6-2 or TRBV6-3 and TRBJ2-7, with D maybe TRBD2 (6 bases). Trimming removed 6 bases from V and 4 bases from J, with 13 bases in between. There are 13 residues in the CDR3. In germline, CDR1 is MNHEY, CDR2 SVGEGT. CDR3 sequence: CASSWTTAYEQYF. The CDR3 DNA sequence: TGTGCCAGCAGCTGGACTACAGCATACGAGCAGTACTTC.

This clone was counted ten times or more. V is TRBV2 and J is TRBJ1-5; D not resolved. Per the germline V gene, CDR1 is SNHLY and CDR2 is FYNNEI. This CDR3 spans 13 amino acids. The V gene lost 2 bases and the J gene lost 6 bases, with 8 bases spanning the gap. The CDR3 DNA follows: TGTGCCAGCAGTGAAACAGTAGGTCAGCCCCAGCATTTT. Encoded protein: CASSETVGQPQHF.

This clone has just a few counts. It may be a read error: a sequence one base away is much more abundant. The conserved phenylalanine or tryptophan is not found at the CDR3 terminus, so this likely reflects a read error. J is TRBJ1-1 and V is TRBV30, with D perhaps matching TRBD1 (6 bases). CDR1 and CDR2 (germline): GTSNPN, SVGIG (reference sequence). The ends were cut back, 4 bases at V and 5 bases at J, with 26 bases in the middle. This CDR3 is built from 17 residues. The CDR3 protein is CAWKRSRLTGSGTEAFS. The CDR3 bases are TGTGCCTGGAAAAGGAGCCGGCTAACAGGGAGCGGTACTGAAGCTTTCTCT.

This clone qualifies as medium-sized. The V and J genes are TRBV6-1 and TRBJ1-1; unclear D gene. V was cut by 6 bases and J by 6 bases, with 11 bases left in between. CDR1 is MNHNS, CDR2 SASEGT, per germline. The CDR3 spans 12 residues. The CDR3 loop reads CASSPRSSEAFF. The CDR3, as DNA: TGTGCCAGCAGCCCACGGAGTTCTGAAGCTTTCTTT.

This clone ranks as medium-sized. The chain joins TRBV2 to TRBJ1-1, with D hard to call. Germline V gene sequence: CDR1 SNHLY, CDR2 FYNNEI. CDR3 length: 13 amino acids. The V and J ends lost 7 bases and 0 bases respectively, with 9 bases between them. The CDR3 is CASIFDVNTEAFF. The CDR3 DNA reads as TGTGCCAGCATTTTTGATGTGAACACTGAAGCTTTCTTT.

CDR3 region: CAISESVGTSNQPQHF. The DNA for the CDR3 is TGTGCCATCAGTGAGTCGGTGGGGACGAGCAATCAGCCCCAGCATTTT. The rearrangement links TRBV10-3 to TRBJ1-5, with D possibly matching TRBD1 (5 bases). The germline CDR1 and CDR2 sequences are ENHRY and SYGVKD. This CDR3 is 16 amino acids long. Between the trimmed V and J ends, which lost 0 bases and 1 base, there was a span of 10 bases.

The sample holds many counts of this clone. CDR3 in amino acids: CASSPETGWTQYF. CDR3 coding DNA: TGTGCCAGCAGCCCGGAGACCGGTTGGACCCAGTACTTC. This chain links TRBV7-2 with TRBJ2-5; D call uncertain. With 5 bases removed from V and 7 bases from J, the gap between germline ends came to 14 bases. The CDR3 runs to 13 residues. Germline lookup yields CDR1 SGHTA and CDR2 FQGNSA.

There are a few counts of this clone. A junction boundary mismatches the germline segment, possibly from a read error. The chain has TRBV6-1 and TRBJ1-1; TRBD1 matches at 9 bases. Germline-derived CDR1 and CDR2 are MNHNS and SASEGT. The CDR3 contains 14 residues. The CDR3 protein is CDSRDRVLNTEAFF. CDR3 nucleotide sequence: TGCGACAGCAGGGACAGGGTGTTAAACACTGAAGCTTTCTTT.

At least ten counts were recorded for this clone. A much bigger clone sits one base away, suggesting this may be a read error. Distinct nucleotide sequences in the sample also encode this CDR3. The chain is built from TRBV30 and TRBJ1-5; D ambiguous. Germline CDR1 is GTSNPN and CDR2 is SVGIG (reference sequence). The CDR3 runs 14 residues. The CDR3 loop is CAWSVRHNNQPQHF. The CDR3 DNA reads TGCGCCTGGAGTGTACGGCACAACAATCAGCCCCAGCATTTT.

Here the CDR3 reads CASSSLDSPWEQYF. The CDR3 coding sequence is TGTGCCAGCAGCTCATTAGACTCCCCCTGGGAGCAGTACTTC. The chain is built from TRBV7-2 and TRBJ2-7, with D unclear. Trimming removed 4 bases from V and 7 bases from J, with 17 bases in between. This CDR3 spans 14 amino acids. Germline lookup yields CDR1 SGHTA and CDR2 FQGNSA.

The chain is built from TRBV27 and TRBJ2-1; D is possibly TRBD1 or TRBD2 (5 bases each). The ends were cut back, 11 bases at V and 6 bases at J, with 23 bases in the middle. From germline, CDR1 is MNHEY and CDR2 SMNVEV (reference sequence). The CDR3 consists of 15 residues. The CDR3 protein is CAVSLRWGNTNEQFF. CDR3 coding DNA: TGTGCCGTCAGTTTAAGGTGGGGGAATACCAATGAGCAGTTCTTC.

To note about this clone: Germline is not matched at one junction end, which may reflect a read error. V is TRBV7-8 and J is TRBJ2-1; 8 bases agree with TRBD1. Germline CDR1 SGHVS, CDR2 FQNEAQ. The CDR3 covers 15 residues. The CDR3: CASRAGTGSYNEQSF. CDR3 bases: TGTGCCAGCAGGGCCGGGACAGGATCCTACAATGAGCAGTCCTTC.

This clone was picked up many times. The chain recombines TRBV29-1 with TRBJ1-2; D not certain. V lost 4 bases and J lost 3, with 6 bases in between. CDR1 and CDR2 from the germline V gene are SQVTM and ANQGSEA. This CDR3 is built from 11 residues. This chain's CDR3 is CSVVGDYGYTF. The DNA of the CDR3 is TGCAGCGTTGTTGGTGACTATGGCTACACCTTC.

This chain connects TRBV19 to TRBJ2-2; 7 bases fit TRBD2. The CDR3 length is 15 residues. After removal of 7 bases from V and 8 bases from J, the junction contained 13 bases not matched to a gene. Per the germline V gene, CDR1 is LNHDA and CDR2 is SQIVND (reference sequence). DNA for the CDR3: TGTGCCAGTACCCGGGCCTCCGGGAGGTCGGGGGAGCTGTTTTTT. Encoded protein: CASTRASGRSGELFF.

This clone is deemed medium-sized. This chain links TRBV28 with TRBJ2-7; TRBD2 agrees at 8 bases. Losses at the gene ends were 2 bases for V and 6 bases for J; bases not matched to a gene: 9. The CDR3 spans 15 residues. The germline gives CDR1 MDHEN, CDR2 SYDVKM. In DNA, the CDR3 is TGTGCCAGCAGTTTAAGCAGCGGGAGACCCCTCGAGCAGTACTTC. Protein: CASSLSSGRPLEQYF.

This chain connects TRBV5-4 to TRBJ1-5, with D perhaps matching TRBD1 (6 bases). The ends were cut back, 0 bases at V and 4 bases at J, with 17 bases in the middle. The CDR3 is 17 residues long. Germline lookup yields CDR1 SGHNT and CDR2 YYREEE (reference sequence). CDR3 protein: CASSLAGSQGRNQPQHF. CDR3 sequence (DNA): TGTGCCAGCAGCTTGGCAGGGTCACAGGGAAGGAATCAGCCCCAGCATTTT.

This clone appeared a few times. A read error is likely, as this CDR3 ends without the conserved phenylalanine or tryptophan. V is TRBV6-1 and J is TRBJ2-1; D is perhaps TRBD2 (5 bases). The CDR3 loop spans 12 amino acids. The germline gives CDR1 MNHNS, CDR2 SASEGT. This CDR3 is CASSRGDNEQFL. The CDR3, as DNA: TGCGCCAGCAGTCGGGGAGACAATGAGCAGTTCCTC.

This clone was observed a few times. The missing conserved phenylalanine or tryptophan at the end of this CDR3 makes a read error likely. The chain has TRBV5-6 and TRBJ2-7; D perhaps matches TRBD2 (6 bases). Germline CDR1 and CDR2: SGHDT and YYEEEE. Trimming took 3 bases from V and 2 from J, leaving 12 bases between them. CDR3 length equals 14 residues. The CDR3: CASSSPGLTYEQYS. The CDR3 nucleotides are TGTGCCAGCAGCTCTCCGGGACTGACCTACGAGCAGTACTCC.

The V call is TRBV28, the J call TRBJ2-1; TRBD2 matches at 10 bases. The V gene's germline CDR1 is MDHEN and CDR2 SYDVKM. The length of the CDR3 is 17 residues. Germline trimming cut 3 bases from V and 4 bases from J; bases unmatched to any gene: 9. The CDR3 reads CASSLRASGSIYNEQFF. Written as DNA, the CDR3 is TGTGCCAGCAGTTTGCGGGCTAGCGGGAGTATTTACAATGAGCAGTTCTTC.

This clone ranks as medium-sized. The chain combines TRBV11-2 with TRBJ1-1; D unresolved. The V gene lost 1 base and the J gene lost 5 bases, with 8 bases spanning the gap. This CDR3 spans 13 amino acids. CDR1 and CDR2 (germline): SGHAT, FQNNGV. The CDR3 protein is CASSLGRTTEAFF. The CDR3, as DNA: TGTGCCAGCAGCTTAGGGAGGACGACTGAAGCTTTCTTT.

This clone showed up just a few times. This may come from a read error, since a much larger clone is one base off. Other DNA sequences in this sample translate to the same CDR3. This chain connects TRBV5-4 to TRBJ2-5; D gene ambiguous. The V gene's germline CDR1 is SGHNT and CDR2 YYREEE (reference sequence). The V end was cut by 0 bases, the J end by 1 base, with 1 base between. The CDR3 runs to 12 residues. The CDR3 DNA follows: TGTGCCAGCAGCTTGGCCCAAGAGACCCAGTACTTC. This encodes CASSLAQETQYF.